This is a list of T cell receptor beta chains from one sample in a study of T cells in Graves' hyperthyroidism and ophthalmopathy. One entry per CDR3 protein, called by TCRdb with MiXCR from the multiplex PCR reads. The sample contains approximately 520,000 distinct CDR3 sequences, approximately 24% of which appear only once. The specimen was blood. The receptors originated from a woman aged 25 to 39 with Graves' ophthalmopathy. Both conserved end residues are part of each CDR3. Not all rows give a size; the values are once, few, many and, for expanded clones, a class.

cdr3_aa v_call clone_size j_call
CSARDRGAVSGYTF TRBV20-1 many TRBJ1-2
CASSACRVPNQPQHF TRBV6-4 many TRBJ1-5
CASSYTGTGAPNRYEQYF TRBV11-2 NA TRBJ2-7
CASSLTGTSHQETQYF TRBV4-2 many TRBJ2-5
CASSLGDTQYF TRBV12-3/TRBV12-4 many TRBJ2-3
CASQHGNHGYTF TRBV5-1 many TRBJ1-2
CASSPGDRVGSYEQYF TRBV12-3/TRBV12-4 many TRBJ2-7
CASRLDRRYEQYF TRBV2 few TRBJ2-7
CASGPGIYTEAFF TRBV12-5 NA TRBJ1-1
CASGLTGSYYGYTF TRBV12-5 NA TRBJ1-2
CASSQGTGNTGELFF TRBV4-3 many TRBJ2-2
CAIRQSLGDEQYF TRBV10-3 many TRBJ2-7
CASRVFGSNQPQHF TRBV6-1 many TRBJ1-5
CASTILTLDGYTF TRBV2 many TRBJ1-2
CASSFGQEAGETQYF TRBV5-1 NA TRBJ2-5
CASMGQGDTEAFF TRBV19 many TRBJ1-1
CASSNQGAQPQHF TRBV6-2/TRBV6-3 many TRBJ1-5
CASKKGDSNQPQHF TRBV6-1 many TRBJ1-5
CASSVGTGKAFF TRBV12-3/TRBV12-4 NA TRBJ1-1
CASSESGGSVNYGYTF TRBV2 few TRBJ1-2
CASSGRTAGNTIYF TRBV7-9 few TRBJ1-3
CASSFRVGYGYTF TRBV12-3/TRBV12-4 NA TRBJ1-2
CASSPRDRDRYGYTF TRBV27 many TRBJ1-2
CASSLERSTGELFF TRBV5-1 many TRBJ2-2
CSATSGYTF TRBV20-1 NA TRBJ1-2
CASSMRGQETQYF TRBV19 many TRBJ2-5
CASRNRVRRTEAFF TRBV6-1 many TRBJ1-1
CATSSPGDTQYF TRBV15 many TRBJ2-3
CASSVQVSNQPQHF TRBV12-3/TRBV12-4 many TRBJ1-5
CASSQDPAGMPFF TRBV3-1 NA TRBJ1-1
CSVMTGDQPQHF TRBV20-1 few TRBJ1-5
CASSQVRGDTEAFF TRBV4-1 many TRBJ1-1
CASSQDGTDSGNTIYF TRBV4-3 few TRBJ1-3
CASSEEGTRTGEQYF TRBV6-1 NA TRBJ2-7
CASLSLAGDTYEQYF TRBV27 few TRBJ2-7
CASSVMSAPNYGYTF TRBV12-3/TRBV12-4 once TRBJ1-2
CASSLRGGWGTEAFF TRBV12-3/TRBV12-4 NA TRBJ1-1
CSVEAGTTPHEQYF TRBV29-1 NA TRBJ2-7
CASSLSTANYGYTF TRBV6-5 many TRBJ1-2
CSAKTGNLMNTEAFF TRBV20-1 many TRBJ1-1
CSARRWVVGIQPQHF TRBV20-1 NA TRBJ1-5
CASSLGGNDYGYTF TRBV11-2 many TRBJ1-2
CASSPRGGPNTEAFF TRBV5-1 NA TRBJ1-1
CASSGSGHYEQYF TRBV6-1 few TRBJ2-7
CASNWQGAVEQYF TRBV7-6 many TRBJ2-7
CASSYGGGAVYEQYF TRBV6-2/TRBV6-3 many TRBJ2-7
CASSPPSSREAFF TRBV28 many TRBJ1-1
CASSIEAGQPQHF TRBV18 many TRBJ1-5
CASSLALNRVSGNTIYF TRBV7-2 few TRBJ1-3
CSASPRDRGYEQYF TRBV20-1 NA TRBJ2-7
CASRMQGRSNTEAFF TRBV6-2/TRBV6-3 few TRBJ1-1
CASSLQGWQPQHF TRBV6-2/TRBV6-3 many TRBJ1-5
CASSLEARENSPLHF TRBV7-2 NA TRBJ1-6
CASSQDEGGGSYGYTF TRBV4-2 NA TRBJ1-2
CASSLRTSENIQYF TRBV11-2 NA TRBJ2-4
CASSGDLHSSNPTGELFF TRBV6-1 few TRBJ2-2
CASMAGVTTEAFF TRBV5-1 many TRBJ1-1
CASSYSGGVTDTQYF TRBV6-5 NA TRBJ2-3
CASKIGTGGGNYGYTF TRBV6-1 NA TRBJ1-2
CASSQVRSQETQYF TRBV3-1 NA TRBJ2-5